The table lists the clone carrying this TCR beta chain with a few counts. This entry comes from a study of human T cells and chemical hapten exposure. V lost 7 bases, J lost 5 bases, and 2 bases stayed unmatched. The CDR3 contains 13 residues. Germline CDR1 SGHAT, CDR2 FQDESV (reference sequence). Original analysis: From approximately 21,000 to 630,000 TCRs were found per sample, with a median of around 100,000. TCRdb processed the RACE reads anew with MiXCR; each CDR3 protein has one entry. TCRdb's processing, not the authors', yielded these V and J calls. The sample includes roughly 100,000 distinct CDR3 sequences, less than 35% of them seen just once. As to time point: patch test 3, about 24 weeks after DPC sensitization. The treatment here: therapeutic diphenylcyclopropenone sensitization with weekly scalp DPC.

This rearrangement joins TRBV11-1 to TRBJ2-3; TRBD2 matches 11 bases. The clonotype was recovered from a man between 35 and 55 years old with alopecia areata. Some clones in this sample may be carry-over from other donors' samples. The sample was whole blood, taken in connection with sensitization to the hapten diphenylcyclopropenone (DPC). The CDR3 here is CASKTSGVDTQYF. DNA of the CDR3: TGTGCCAGCAAGACTAGCGGGGTAGATACGCAGTATTTT.